A single sample gave rise to the 8 T cell receptor beta chains below, sequenced in a study of blood T cells in healthy people across ages. Through a sample-barcoded 5' primer and a J-beta primer mix, a second PCR was run for roughly 6 to 12 cycles. TCRdb re-called the 5' RACE reads with MiXCR, one entry per CDR3 protein. The sample shows some 710,000 distinct CDR3 sequences, about 20% of them seen only once. The source material was blood. The receptors derive from a man aged 65 to 79 in good health.

The chain joins TRBV29-1 to TRBJ2-5; D gene uncertain. From germline, CDR1 is SQVTM and CDR2 ANQGSEA. V was cut by 1 base and J by 5 bases, with 14 bases left in between. The CDR3 is made up of 14 amino acids. DNA of the CDR3: TGCAGCGTTGAAGGGGTTAAAACCGTCGAGACCCAGTACTTC. It translates to CSVEGVKTVETQYF.

This clonotype appeared a few times. The gene calls are TRBV7-2 and TRBJ2-3, with unresolved D. This CDR3 region has 13 residues. Germline-derived CDR1 and CDR2 are SGHTA and FQGNSA. Trimming took off 4 bases at V and 4 bases at J, with 9 bases between the two ends. The CDR3 spells CASSSVSADTQYF. The CDR3 bases are TGTGCCAGCAGCTCAGTAAGTGCAGATACGCAGTATTTT.

Notes on this clonotype: At one end the junction does not follow the germline gene, possibly because of a read error. This chain uses TRBV7-9 with TRBJ2-7; no clear D gene. The J call may be wrong; the DNA end is better matched by TRBJ2-5. The CDR3 runs 15 residues. Germline CDR1 and CDR2: SEHNR and FQNEAQ (reference sequence). The CDR3 DNA is TGTGCCGGCAGCCTCCAACACCAGTACCAAGAGACCCAGTACTTC. Residues: CAGSLQHQYQETQYF.

The chain has TRBV7-2 and TRBJ2-3, with TRBD2 matching 7 bases. V shed 1 base, J shed 7 bases, and the junction held 11 bases outside the gene matches. This CDR3 has 16 residues. Germline V CDR1 and CDR2: SGHTA, FQGNSA. CDR3 loop: CASSLGLAVAAYTQYF. The CDR3 nucleotides are TGTGCCAGCAGCTTAGGCCTAGCGGTAGCTGCGTATACGCAGTATTTT.

The chain carries TRBV5-5 and TRBJ2-2; D not resolved. The CDR3 runs 17 residues. The germline V gene has CDR1 SGHKS and CDR2 YYEKEE (reference sequence). The V and J ends lost 5 bases and 1 base respectively, with 18 bases between them. CDR3 region: CASSPRYRPRNTGELFF. For the CDR3, the DNA is TGTGCCAGCAGTCCCCGCTATAGGCCGCGGAACACCGGGGAGCTGTTTTTT.

This clonotype was picked up a small number of times. The rearrangement uses TRBV27 and TRBJ1-6; possibly TRBD1 for D (5 bases). This CDR3 comprises 15 residues. With 2 bases removed from V and 9 bases from J, the gap between germline ends came to 14 bases. Germline values: CDR1 MNHEY, CDR2 SMNVEV (reference sequence). The CDR3 loop is CASSLASGRGSPLHF. The CDR3 nucleotides read TGTGCCAGCAGTTTAGCGTCAGGGAGAGGTTCACCCCTCCACTTT.

A few counts support this clonotype. V is TRBV10-3 and J is TRBJ2-7; D is perhaps TRBD1 (6 bases). Germline CDR1 and CDR2: ENHRY and SYGVKD. V was cut by 2 bases and J by 3 bases, with 14 bases left in between. The CDR3 has 15 residues. The CDR3: CAISEPTGYYYEQYF. CDR3 nucleotides: TGTGCCATCAGTGAGCCGACAGGCTACTACTACGAGCAGTACTTC.

This clonotype has just a few counts. This chain joins TRBV7-9 and TRBJ2-1; TRBD1 is a possible D gene (5 bases). CDR1 and CDR2 (germline): SEHNR, FQNEAQ (reference sequence). V was trimmed by 0 bases and J by 0 bases, leaving 9 bases between them. The CDR3 consists of 16 residues. DNA for the CDR3: TGTGCCAGCAGCTTAGCAGGACAACTCTCCTACAATGAGCAGTTCTTC. It encodes CASSLAGQLSYNEQFF.